This is a list of T cell receptor beta chains from one sample in a study of beta chain features in type 1 diabetes. Produced via immunoSEQ multiplex PCR; TCRdb's table is partial and in-frame only. This table has 200,000 to 250,000 clones, about 71% appearing once. Sequenced material: naive CD4+ T cells from blood. Receptor source: a man aged 25-45 years in good health. Each CDR3 is given with its conserved first and last residue. Each record gives: J gene, D gene, clone size, V gene, CDR3 protein, CDR3 DNA. A D gene is named only where the DNA matches it firmly. Size is omitted from some rows. Given values are once, few, many or a class for expanded clones.

TRBJ2-3 | TRBD2 | . | TRBV29-1 | CSVAASGGSADTQYF | TGCAGCGTCGCAGCTAGCGGGGGGTCCGCAGATACGCAGTATTTT
TRBJ1-1 | TRBD1 | . | TRBV30 | CALEGARTEAFF | TGTGCCCTGGAGGGGGCGCGGACTGAAGCTTTCTTT
TRBJ1-5 | . | . | TRBV6-1 | CASSPGGVGQPQHF | TGTGCCAGCAGTCCCGGGGGGGTCGGTCAGCCCCAGCATTTT
TRBJ2-4 | . | . | TRBV7-2 | CASSLEGAGAKNIQYF | TGTGCCAGCAGCTTAGAGGGTGCGGGAGCCAAAAACATTCAGTACTTC
TRBJ2-1 | TRBD2 | . | TRBV7-8 | CASSLGTSGEQFF | TGTGCCAGCAGCTTAGGGACTAGCGGGGAGCAGTTCTTC
TRBJ2-1 | . | . | TRBV29-1 | CSVDPGSPHNEQFF | TGCAGCGTTGATCCTGGCTCCCCCCACAATGAGCAGTTCTTC
TRBJ1-2 | TRBD1 | . | TRBV5-1 | CASSDPGGAEDGYTF | TGCGCCAGCAGCGATCCAGGGGGCGCGGAGGATGGCTACACCTTC
TRBJ2-1 | . | . | TRBV21-1 | CASTLGGQGGRNEQFF | TGTGCCAGCACCCTAGGGGGCCAGGGAGGTCGGAATGAGCAGTTCTTC
TRBJ2-1 | . | . | TRBV30 | CAWSVQGREQFF | TGTGCCTGGAGTGTACAGGGCCGGGAGCAGTTCTTC
TRBJ2-3 | . | . | TRBV9 | CASSALGTDTQYF | TGTGCCAGCAGCGCACTCGGCACAGATACGCAGTATTTT
TRBJ2-7 | . | . | TRBV25-1 | CASRASGAYYEQYF | TGTGCCAGCAGAGCCTCCGGGGCATACTACGAGCAGTACTTC
TRBJ1-2 | . | . | TRBV9 | CASSLGGALANYGYTF | TGTGCCAGCAGTTTAGGGGGAGCGTTAGCTAACTATGGCTACACCTTC
TRBJ2-7 | TRBD1 | . | TRBV2 | CASRGTGGTYEQYF | TGTGCCAGCAGAGGGACAGGGGGGACCTACGAGCAGTACTTC
TRBJ2-3 | TRBD2 | . | TRBV28 | CASSTPGLAGVGTDTQYF | TGTGCCAGCAGTACCCCGGGACTAGCGGGAGTAGGTACAGATACGCAGTATTTT
TRBJ1-5 | . | . | TRBV18 | CASSPSVDRPQHF | TGTGCCAGCTCACCAAGCGTGGATCGGCCCCAGCATTTT
TRBJ2-7 | . | few | TRBV30 | CAWSVCSHCEQYF | TGTGCCTGGAGTGTTTGCAGCCACTGCGAGCAGTACTTC
TRBJ2-3 | TRBD2 | . | TRBV7-2 | CASSFPLAGGPDTQYF | TGTGCCAGCAGCTTTCCCCTAGCGGGGGGGCCAGATACGCAGTATTTT
TRBJ2-1 | TRBD2 | few | TRBV4-1 | CASSQEGTSGGYNEQFF | TGCGCCAGCAGCCAAGAAGGGACTAGCGGGGGGTACAATGAGCAGTTCTTC
TRBJ2-3 | . | . | TRBV5-1 | CASSLAIGYGTDTQYF | TGCGCCAGCAGCTTGGCCATTGGTTATGGCACAGATACGCAGTATTTT
TRBJ2-7 | . | . | TRBV27 | CASSFSPYEQYF | TGTGCCAGCAGTTTTTCACCCTACGAGCAGTACTTC
TRBJ2-3 | . | . | TRBV29-1 | CSVEATRPGTDTQYF | TGCAGCGTTGAAGCGACTAGGCCTGGCACAGATACGCAGTATTTT
TRBJ2-3 | . | . | TRBV30 | CAWSVGTATDTQYF | TGTGCCTGGAGTGTAGGTACGGCCACAGATACGCAGTATTTT
TRBJ2-1 | TRBD2 | . | TRBV11-2 | CASSLFGASGSPDNEQFF | TGTGCCAGCAGCCTCTTCGGGGCTAGCGGGAGTCCCGACAATGAGCAGTTCTTC
TRBJ2-4 | . | . | TRBV25-1 | CASSEFPHTVYF | TGTGCCAGCAGTGAATTCCCCCACACTGTATACTTC